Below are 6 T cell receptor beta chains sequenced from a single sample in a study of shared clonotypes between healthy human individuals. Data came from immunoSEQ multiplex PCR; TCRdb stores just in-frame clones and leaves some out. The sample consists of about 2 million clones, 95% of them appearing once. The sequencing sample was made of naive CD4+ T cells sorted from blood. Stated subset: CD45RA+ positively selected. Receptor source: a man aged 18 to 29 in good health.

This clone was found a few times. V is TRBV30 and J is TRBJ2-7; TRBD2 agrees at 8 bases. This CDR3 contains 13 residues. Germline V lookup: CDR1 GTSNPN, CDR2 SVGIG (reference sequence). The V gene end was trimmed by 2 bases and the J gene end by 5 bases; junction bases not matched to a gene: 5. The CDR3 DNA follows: TGTGCCTGGAGTACCGGGACTAGAGACGAGCAGTACTTC. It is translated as CAWSTGTRDEQYF.

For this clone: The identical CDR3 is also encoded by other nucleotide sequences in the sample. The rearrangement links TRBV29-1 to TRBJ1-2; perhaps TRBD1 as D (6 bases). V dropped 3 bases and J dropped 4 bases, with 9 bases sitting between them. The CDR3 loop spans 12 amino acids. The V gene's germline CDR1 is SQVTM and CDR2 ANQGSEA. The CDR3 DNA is TGCAGCGTTGACTTAGGGGGCTATGGCTACACCTTC. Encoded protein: CSVDLGGYGYTF. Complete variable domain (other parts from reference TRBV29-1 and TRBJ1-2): SAVISQKPSRDICQRGTSLTIQCQVDSQVTMMFWYRQQPGQSLTLIATANQGSEATYESGFVIDKFPISRPNLTFSTLTVSNMSPEDSSIYLCSVDLGGYGYTFGSGTRLTVV.

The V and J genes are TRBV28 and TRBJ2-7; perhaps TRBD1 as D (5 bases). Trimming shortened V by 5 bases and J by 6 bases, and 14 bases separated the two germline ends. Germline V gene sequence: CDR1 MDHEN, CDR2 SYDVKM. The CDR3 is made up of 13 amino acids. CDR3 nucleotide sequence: TGTGCCAGCAGTCCCCAATCCAGGGCCGAGCAGTACTTC. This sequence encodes CASSPQSRAEQYF.

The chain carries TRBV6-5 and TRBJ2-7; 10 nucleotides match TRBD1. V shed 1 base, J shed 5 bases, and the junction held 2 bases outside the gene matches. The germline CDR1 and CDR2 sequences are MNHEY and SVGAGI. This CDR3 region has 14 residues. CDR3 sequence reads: CASSYWTGGNEQYF. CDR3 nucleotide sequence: TGTGCCAGCAGTTACTGGACAGGGGGAAACGAGCAGTACTTC.

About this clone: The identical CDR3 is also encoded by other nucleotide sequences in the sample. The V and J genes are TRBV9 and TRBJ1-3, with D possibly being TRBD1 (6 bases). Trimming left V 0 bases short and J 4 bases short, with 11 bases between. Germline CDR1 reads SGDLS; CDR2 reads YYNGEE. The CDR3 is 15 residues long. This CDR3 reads CASSVEGGSGNTIYF. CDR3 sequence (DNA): TGTGCCAGCAGCGTAGAAGGGGGTTCAGGAAACACCATATATTTT.

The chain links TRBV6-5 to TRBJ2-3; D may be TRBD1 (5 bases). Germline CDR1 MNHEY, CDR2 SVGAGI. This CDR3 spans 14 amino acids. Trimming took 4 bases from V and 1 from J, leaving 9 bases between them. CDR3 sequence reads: CASSLDTGTDTQYF. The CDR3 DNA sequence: TGTGCCAGCAGTTTGGACACTGGCACAGATACGCAGTATTTT.